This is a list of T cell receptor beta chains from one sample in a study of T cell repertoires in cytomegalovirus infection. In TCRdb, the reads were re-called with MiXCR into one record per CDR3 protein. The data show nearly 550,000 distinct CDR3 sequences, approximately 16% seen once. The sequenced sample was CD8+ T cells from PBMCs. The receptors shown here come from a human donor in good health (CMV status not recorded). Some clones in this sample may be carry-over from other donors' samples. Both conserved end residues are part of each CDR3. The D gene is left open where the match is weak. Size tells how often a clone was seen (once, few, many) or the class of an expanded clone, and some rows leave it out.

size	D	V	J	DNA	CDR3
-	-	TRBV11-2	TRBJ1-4	TGTGCCAGCAGCTTAGAAATCACCAATGAAAAACTGTTTTTT	CASSLEITNEKLFF
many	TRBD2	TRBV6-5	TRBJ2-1	TGTGCCAGCAGTTATTCCGGGACTAGCCCGGACAATGAGCAGTTCTTC	CASSYSGTSPDNEQFF
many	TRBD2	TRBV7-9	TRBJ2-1	TGTGCCAGCAGCTTAAAGTGGGAGGGCCCCATGGTTGAGCAGTTCTTC	CASSLKWEGPMVEQFF
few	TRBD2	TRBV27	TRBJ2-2	TGTGCCAGCAGCCGGACTAGCGGGGGGGCCGGGGAGCTGTTTTTT	CASSRTSGGAGELFF
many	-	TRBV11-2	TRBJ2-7	TGTGCCAGCAGCTTAGATTCCAGGGGCTCCTACGAGCAGTACTTC	CASSLDSRGSYEQYF
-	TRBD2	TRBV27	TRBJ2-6	TGTGCCAGCAGTCTAGCGGGAGGGGCTGGGGCCAACGTCCTGACTTTC	CASSLAGGAGANVLTF
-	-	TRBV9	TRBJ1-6	TGTGCCAGCAGCCCGCGTATCCTGAGCTCCTATAATTCACCCCTCCACTTT	CASSPRILSSYNSPLHF
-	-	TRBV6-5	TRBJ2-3	TGTGCCAGCAGTTACGGGGGGTTTGGGACAGATACGCAGTATTTT	CASSYGGFGTDTQYF
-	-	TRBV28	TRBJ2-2	TGTGCCAGCGGATTGCTCTTCGCGAACACCGGGGAGCTGTTTTTT	CASGLLFANTGELFF
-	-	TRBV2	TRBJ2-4	TGTGCCAGCCTCACCAAAAACATTCAGTACTTC	CASLTKNIQYF
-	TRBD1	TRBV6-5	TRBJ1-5	TGTGCCAGCAGCACGAAAGACAGGGCGAGACGGGTCTGGCATTTT	CASSTKDRARRVWHF
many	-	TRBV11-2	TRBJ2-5	TGTGCCAGCAGCCCTCGGGCGGGGAACCAAGAGACCCAGTACTTC	CASSPRAGNQETQYF
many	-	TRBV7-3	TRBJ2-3	TGTGCCAGCAGTTCGATTCCGGGACGCACAGATACGCAGTATTTT	CASSSIPGRTDTQYF
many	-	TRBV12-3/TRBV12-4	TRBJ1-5	TGTGCCAGCAGTCCGGCGAATCAGCCCCAGCATTTT	CASSPANQPQHF
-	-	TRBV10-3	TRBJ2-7	TGTGCCATCAGTGAGGGAGGGGACAGCGCTCCCCCGGCATGCGAGCAGTACTTC	CAISEGGDSAPPACEQYF
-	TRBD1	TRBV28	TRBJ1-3	TGTGCCAGCAGCCTAGTTGACAGGGGTTGGATTGGCACCATATATTTT	CASSLVDRGWIGTIYF
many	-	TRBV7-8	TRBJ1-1	TGTGCCAGCAGCCCTTCGGGAGCAGGGATGAACACTGAAGCTTTCTTT	CASSPSGAGMNTEAFF
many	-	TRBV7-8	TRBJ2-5	TGTGCCAGCAGGTTGAGGACTGAGCAAGAGACCCAGTACTTC	CASRLRTEQETQYF
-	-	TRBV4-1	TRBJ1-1	TGTGCCGAGATAGTACCTGGGGACGGGAACACTGAAGCTTTCTTT	CAEIVPGDGNTEAFF
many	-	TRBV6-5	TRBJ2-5	TGTGCCAGCAGTCCACGTTTTTTTGGGGCCCAAGAGACCCAGTACTTC	CASSPRFFGAQETQYF
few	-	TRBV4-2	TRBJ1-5	TGTGCCAGCAGCCAATCCTATCAGGGTTGGAATCAGCCCCAGCATTTT	CASSQSYQGWNQPQHF
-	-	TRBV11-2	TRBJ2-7	TGTGCCAGCACCCTATCACGGACCCCGGACGAGCAGTACTTC	CASTLSRTPDEQYF
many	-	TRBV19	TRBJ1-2	TGTGCCAGTAGTAAGGGACGTGCACCCTATGGCTACACCTTC	CASSKGRAPYGYTF
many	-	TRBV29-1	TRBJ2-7	TGCAGCGGACAGGTGAACTACGAGCAGTACTTC	CSGQVNYEQYF
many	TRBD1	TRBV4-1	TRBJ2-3	TGCGCCAGCAGCGCCGGGACAGGGGGAGATACGCAGTATTTT	CASSAGTGGDTQYF
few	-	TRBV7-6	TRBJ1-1	TGTGCCAGCAGCTTAATAGGGTTTGGACCGACTTTGAACACTGAAGCTTTCTTT	CASSLIGFGPTLNTEAFF
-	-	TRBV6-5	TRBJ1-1	TGTGCCAGCAGCCTTGGACAGTCGGGGAACACTGAAGCTTTCTTT	CASSLGQSGNTEAFF
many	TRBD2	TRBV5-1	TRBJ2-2	TGCGCCAGCAGCTCCCTAGCGGGAGAGGCCGGGGAGCTGTTTTTT	CASSSLAGEAGELFF
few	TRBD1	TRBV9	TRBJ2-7	TGTGCCAGCAGTGCTACAGGGGGCGCAACCGACGAGCAGTACTTC	CASSATGGATDEQYF
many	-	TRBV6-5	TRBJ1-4	TGTGCCAGCAGTTACTCGGGATCGGAACTGTTTTTT	CASSYSGSELFF
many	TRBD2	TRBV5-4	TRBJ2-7	TGTGCCAGCAGCGCGCCCCGAGGTTTAGCGGGGCCGATTTACGAGCAGTACTTC	CASSAPRGLAGPIYEQYF
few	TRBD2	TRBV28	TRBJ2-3	TGTGCCAGCAGTGCACCTTTACTAGCGGGAGCGGAGCCGGATACGCAGTATTTT	CASSAPLLAGAEPDTQYF